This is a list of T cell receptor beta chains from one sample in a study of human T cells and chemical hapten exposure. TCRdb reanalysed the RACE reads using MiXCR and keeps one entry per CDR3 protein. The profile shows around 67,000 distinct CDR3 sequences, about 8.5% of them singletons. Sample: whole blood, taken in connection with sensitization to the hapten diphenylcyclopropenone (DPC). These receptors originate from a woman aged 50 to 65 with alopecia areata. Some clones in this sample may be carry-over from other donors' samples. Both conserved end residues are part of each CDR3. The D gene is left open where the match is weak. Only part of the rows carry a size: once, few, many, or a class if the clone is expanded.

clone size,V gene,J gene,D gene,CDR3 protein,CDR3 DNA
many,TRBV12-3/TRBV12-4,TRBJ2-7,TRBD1,CASSRDRGRSYEQYF,TGTGCCAGCAGCCGCGACAGGGGGCGCTCCTACGAGCAGTACTTC
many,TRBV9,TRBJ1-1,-,CASSAENTEAFF,TGTGCCAGCAGTGCAGAAAACACTGAAGCTTTCTTT
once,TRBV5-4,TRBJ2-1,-,CASRQENKGVQFF,TGTGCCAGCAGGCAAGAGAATAAAGGGGTGCAGTTCTTC
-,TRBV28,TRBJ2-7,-,CASSLTGGGQYF,TGTGCCAGCAGTCTTACAGGAGGCGGGCAGTACTTC
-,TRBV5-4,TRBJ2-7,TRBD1,CASSLGQGASYEQYF,TGTGCCAGCAGCTTGGGACAGGGGGCTTCCTACGAGCAGTACTTC
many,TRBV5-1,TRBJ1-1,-,CASSEGRGTEAFF,TGCGCCAGCAGCGAGGGGAGGGGAACTGAAGCTTTCTTT
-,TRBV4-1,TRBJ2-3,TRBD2,CASSQVVGGATDTQYF,TGCGCCAGCAGCCAAGTAGTCGGGGGGGCCACAGATACGCAGTATTTT
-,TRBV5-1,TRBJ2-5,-,CASSLFTGTQETQYF,TGCGCCAGCAGCTTGTTTACCGGGACCCAAGAGACCCAGTACTTC
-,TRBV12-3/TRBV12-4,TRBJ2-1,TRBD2,CASRIAGGRGEQFF,TGTGCCAGCAGGATAGCGGGAGGGCGAGGTGAGCAGTTCTTC
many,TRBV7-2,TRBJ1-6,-,CASSSPSMDSPLHF,TGTGCCAGCAGCTCCCCATCGATGGATTCACCCCTCCACTTT
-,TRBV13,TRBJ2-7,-,CASSPGRGTYEQYF,TGTGCCAGCAGCCCGGGTCGGGGAACCTACGAGCAGTACTTC
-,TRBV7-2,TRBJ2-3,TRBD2,CASSLVVRAGGPTDTQYF,TGTGCCAGCAGCTTAGTAGTTCGAGCGGGGGGACCCACAGATACGCAGTATTTT
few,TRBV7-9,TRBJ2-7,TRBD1,CASSSPDRDEQYF,TGTGCCAGCAGCTCACCCGACAGGGACGAGCAGTACTTC
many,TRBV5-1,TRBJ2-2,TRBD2,CASTSAGANTGELFF,TGCGCCAGCACCTCAGCGGGGGCCAACACCGGGGAGCTGTTTTTT
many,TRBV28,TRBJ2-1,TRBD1,CASSSGQDFYNEQFF,TGTGCCAGCAGCTCCGGACAGGATTTCTACAATGAGCAGTTCTTC
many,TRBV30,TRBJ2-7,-,CAWSGVPQRGEQYF,TGTGCCTGGAGTGGGGTACCCCAGAGGGGCGAGCAGTACTTC
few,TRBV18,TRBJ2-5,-,CASSPTGQETQYF,TGTGCCAGCTCACCCACGGGGCAAGAGACCCAGTACTTC
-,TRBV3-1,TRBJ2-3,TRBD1,CASSRGQGTDTQYF,TGTGCCAGCAGCCGAGGACAGGGGACAGATACGCAGTATTTT
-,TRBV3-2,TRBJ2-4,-,CASSQDLGMSIQYF,TGTGCCAGCAGCCAAGATCTGGGGATGAGCATTCAGTACTTC
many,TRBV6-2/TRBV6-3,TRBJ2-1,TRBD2,CASSYSISGKYSSYNEQFF,TGTGCCAGCAGTTACTCCATTAGCGGGAAGTATAGCTCCTACAATGAGCAGTTCTTC
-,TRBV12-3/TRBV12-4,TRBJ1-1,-,CASSFSRRNTEAFF,TGTGCCAGCAGTTTCTCCAGGAGGAACACTGAAGCTTTCTTT